The 22 T cell receptor beta chains below were found in one sample sequenced in a study of T cell clonotyping in hematopoietic cell transplantation. Produced via immunoSEQ multiplex PCR; TCRdb's table is partial and in-frame only. The table has 11,000 to 15,000 clones, approximately 95% seen once. The specimen comprised PBMCs, sampled 30 days after allogeneic stem cell transplant. The source of these receptors is a male patient aged 55-69 years who had an allogeneic stem cell transplant from an unrelated donor, so the T cells may come from the graft donor. Some clones in this sample may be carry-over from other donors' samples.

This clone appeared once. The chain uses TRBV16 and TRBJ2-1; D gene uncertain. The CDR3 length is 14 residues. The germline gives CDR1 KGHSY, CDR2 FQNENV. Deletions cut 1 base from V and 4 bases from J, with 8 bases between. The CDR3 sequence: CASSQFQFYNEQFF. CDR3 bases: TGTGCCAGCAGCCAATTTCAGTTTTACAATGAGCAGTTCTTC. Based on the CDR3 plus reference TRBV16 and TRBJ2-1, the full variable domain is GEEVAQTPKHLVRGEGQKAKLYCAPIKGHSYVFWYQQVLKNEFKFLISFQNENVFDETGMPKERFSAKCLPNSPCSLEIQATKLEDSAVYFCASSQFQFYNEQFFGPGTRLTVL.

This chain joins TRBV5-5 and TRBJ1-5; TRBD1 is a possible D gene (6 bases). V was pared by 2 bases and J by 3 bases, with 12 bases between. In germline, CDR1 is SGHKS, CDR2 YYEKEE (reference sequence). This CDR3 region has 15 residues. The CDR3 bases are TGTGCCAGCAGCTTTAAAGGGGGAGACAATCAGCCCCAGCATTTT. It is translated as CASSFKGGDNQPQHF.

The count of this clone is one. The chain is built from TRBV7-2 and TRBJ2-5; D is perhaps TRBD1 or TRBD2 (6 bases each). From germline, CDR1 is SGHTA and CDR2 FQGNSA. Between the trimmed V and J ends, which lost 4 bases and 5 bases, there was a span of 17 bases. CDR3 length: 15 amino acids. CDR3 region: CASSYQLGGQETQYF. The CDR3 DNA reads TGTGCCAGCAGCTACCAATTGGGGGGCCAGGAGACCCAGTACTTC. The full variable domain, with the rest looked up from reference TRBV7-2 and TRBJ2-5, is GAGVSQSPSNKVTEKGKDVELRCDPISGHTALYWYRQSLGQGLEFLIYFQGNSAPDKSGLPSDRFSAERTGGSVSTLTIQRTQQEDSAVYLCASSYQLGGQETQYFGPGTRLLVL.

The rearrangement joins TRBV2 to TRBJ1-1; the D gene is possibly TRBD1 (5 bases). CDR1 SNHLY and CDR2 FYNNEI come from the germline V gene. V was shortened by 6 bases and J by 3 bases, with 14 bases between the two germline ends. The CDR3 sequence is 14 residues long. The CDR3 DNA sequence: TGTGCCAGCAGACCCTCGACAGTCCACACTGAAGCTTTCTTT. Amino acid sequence: CASRPSTVHTEAFF.

This chain joins TRBV2 and TRBJ2-2; the D gene is possibly TRBD2 (6 bases). The CDR3 totals 14 residues. Germline V gives CDR1 SNHLY, CDR2 FYNNEI. V lost 7 bases and J lost 4, with 13 bases in between. CDR3 sequence (DNA): TGTGCCAGCATAATTAGCGGTAGCACCGGGGAGCTGTTTTTT. Residues: CASIISGSTGELFF.

DNA for the CDR3: TGTGCCCATAGCGGGATAACCTACGAGCAGTACTTC. Encoded protein: CAHSGITYEQYF. The chain has TRBV30 and TRBJ2-7; 8 bases align to TRBD2. V lost 8 bases to trimming and J lost 2 bases; unmatched junction nucleotides: 5. The CDR3 runs 12 residues. Germline CDR1 and CDR2: GTSNPN and SVGIG (reference sequence).

The CDR3 sequence is CASSQETANTEAFF. For the CDR3, the DNA is TGCGCCAGCAGCCAAGAAACGGCGAACACTGAAGCTTTCTTT. The chain is built from TRBV4-3 and TRBJ1-1, with unresolved D. Trimming left V 0 bases short and J 1 base short, with 6 bases between. There are 14 residues in the CDR3. From germline, CDR1 is LGHNA and CDR2 YSLEER.

V usage is TRBV19 and J usage is TRBJ1-2, with 8 bases fitting TRBD1. The V gene's germline CDR1 is LNHDA and CDR2 SQIVND (reference sequence). CDR3 length: 13 amino acids. V dropped 6 bases and J dropped 12; count of bases not matched to a gene: 12. This CDR3 is CASRNGQGRLDTF. CDR3 sequence (DNA): TGTGCCAGTAGAAATGGACAGGGTAGGTTGGACACCTTC.

V is TRBV2 and J is TRBJ1-1; D gene unclear. Per germline, CDR1 SNHLY and CDR2 FYNNEI. The V end was cut by 3 bases, the J end by 1 base, with 6 bases between. The CDR3 is 13 amino acids. CDR3 region: CASSEGGNTEAFF. The CDR3 nucleotides are TGTGCCAGCAGTGAGGGAGGGAACACTGAAGCTTTCTTT. Together with reference TRBV2 and TRBJ1-1, the CDR3 gives the full variable domain: EPEVTQTPSHQVTQMGQEVILRCVPISNHLYFYWYRQILGQKVEFLVSFYNNEISEKSEIFDDQFSVERPDGSNFTLKIRSTKLEDSAMYFCASSEGGNTEAFFGQGTRLTVV.

This clone is large by share. The J gene is TRBJ1-5, the V gene TRBV19; possible D gene TRBD1, 5 bases. Trimming pared 3 bases from V and 0 bases from J, leaving 12 bases between. There are 16 residues in the CDR3. Germline CDR1 LNHDA, CDR2 SQIVND (reference sequence). The CDR3 sequence is CASSIGEGISNQPQHF. The CDR3 nucleotides read TGTGCCAGTAGTATTGGTGAGGGGATTAGCAATCAGCCCCAGCATTTT.

The chain uses TRBV5-1 and TRBJ1-1; 8 bases agree with TRBD1. There are 14 residues in the CDR3. Germline-derived CDR1 and CDR2 are SGHRS and YFSETQ. V gave up 1 base and J gave up 4 bases; unmatched junction bases: 3. The DNA for the CDR3 is TGCGCCAGCAGCTTGAACAGGGGGGGCACTGAAGCTTTCTTT. Amino acid sequence: CASSLNRGGTEAFF. Combining the CDR3 with reference TRBV5-1 and TRBJ1-1 gives the whole variable domain KAGVTQTPRYLIKTRGQQVTLSCSPISGHRSVSWYQQTPGQGLQFLFEYFSETQRNKGNFPGRFSGRQFSNSRSEMNVSTLELGDSALYLCASSLNRGGTEAFFGQGTRLTVV.

The V and J genes are TRBV5-1 and TRBJ2-2, with TRBD2 as a possible D gene (5 bases). The CDR3 contains 15 residues. The germline CDR1 and CDR2 sequences are SGHRS and YFSETQ. Trimming stripped 0 bases from V and 5 bases from J, with 11 bases between. The CDR3 region has the DNA TGCGCCAGCAGCTTGGGCCTCTCGGGGACCGGGGAGCTGTTTTTT. This gives the protein CASSLGLSGTGELFF. Variable domain in full (rest from reference TRBV5-1 and TRBJ2-2): KAGVTQTPRYLIKTRGQQVTLSCSPISGHRSVSWYQQTPGQGLQFLFEYFSETQRNKGNFPGRFSGRQFSNSRSEMNVSTLELGDSALYLCASSLGLSGTGELFFGEGSRLTVL.

The V and J genes are TRBV10-3 and TRBJ1-1, with D unclear. This CDR3 is 12 amino acids long. V was cut by 4 bases and J by 1 base, with 4 bases left in between. The germline V gene encodes CDR1 ENHRY and CDR2 SYGVKD. The CDR3 protein is CAISVGNTEAFF. DNA for the CDR3: TGTGCCATCAGTGTGGGGAACACTGAAGCTTTCTTT.

The J gene is TRBJ2-7, the V gene TRBV18; a possible D gene is TRBD1 (5 bases). Germline V gene data show CDR1 as KGHSH and CDR2 as LQKENI. This CDR3 contains 15 residues. V shed 0 bases and J shed 6 bases, with 15 bases lying between them. The DNA of the CDR3 is TGTGCCAGCTCACCACCGCCCCAGGGTATAGGCGAGCAGTACTTC. It codes for CASSPPPQGIGEQYF.

The V and J genes are TRBV2 and TRBJ1-6; possible D gene TRBD1, 5 bases. The CDR3 consists of 15 residues. V was pared by 7 bases and J by 0 bases, with 10 bases between. Germline V gene lookup returns CDR1 SNHLY and CDR2 FYNNEI. The CDR3 sequence is CASKGDSSYNSPLHF. The CDR3 nucleotides are TGTGCCAGCAAAGGGGATAGCTCCTATAATTCACCCCTCCACTTT.

The rearrangement uses TRBV11-1 and TRBJ1-1; no firm D call. CDR3 length equals 13 residues. Germline V gene data show CDR1 as SGHAT and CDR2 as FQDESV (reference sequence). Trimming left V 4 bases short and J 1 base short, with 7 bases between. In nucleotides, the CDR3 is TGTGCCAGCAGCTCGGGAAAGAACACTGAAGCTTTCTTT. It specifies CASSSGKNTEAFF.

The chain has TRBV7-9 and TRBJ2-5; TRBD1 matches at 7 bases. Germline CDR1 SEHNR, CDR2 FQNEAQ (reference sequence). The length of the CDR3 is 15 residues. V was pared by 5 bases and J by 2 bases, with 8 bases of the junction left unmatched. The CDR3 here is CASSTRQGRQETQYF. The CDR3 nucleotides read TGTGCCAGCAGCACACGACAGGGAAGGCAAGAGACCCAGTACTTC.

The genes are TRBV2 and TRBJ2-7; D may be TRBD1 (5 bases). CDR1 SNHLY and CDR2 FYNNEI come from the germline V gene. This CDR3 has 14 amino acids. V lost 1 base to trimming and J lost 5 bases, with 12 bases between them. CDR3 in DNA: TGTGCCAGCAGTGAAGTAGGGGAAGTCCACGAGCAGTACTTC. Its translation is CASSEVGEVHEQYF.

The rearrangement uses TRBV5-1 and TRBJ2-7, with D uncertain. This CDR3 contains 13 residues. The V gene's germline CDR1 is SGHRS and CDR2 YFSETQ. With 2 bases removed from V and 2 bases from J, the gap between germline ends came to 8 bases. The CDR3 here is CASSFERPYEQYF. The CDR3 DNA follows: TGCGCCAGCAGCTTTGAGAGGCCCTACGAGCAGTACTTC.

V is TRBV5-1 and J is TRBJ2-7, with 9 bases aligning to TRBD1. The CDR3 spans 15 residues. Germline CDR1 reads SGHRS; CDR2 reads YFSETQ. The V and J ends lost 1 base and 4 bases, in that order; junction bases with no gene match: 6. The CDR3 DNA reads as TGCGCCAGCAGCTTGACTACAGGGGGCCGATACGAGCAGTACTTC. It codes for CASSLTTGGRYEQYF.

V usage is TRBV7-6 and J usage is TRBJ2-2; the match to TRBD2 covers 12 bases. CDR3 size: 21 residues. V was pared by 1 base and J by 6 bases, with 18 bases of the junction left unmatched. Per germline, CDR1 SGHVS and CDR2 FNYEAQ. The CDR3 here is CASSLVLLVTSGRKMAGELFF. For the CDR3, the DNA is TGTGCCAGCAGCTTAGTTTTATTGGTGACTAGCGGGAGAAAGATGGCCGGGGAGCTGTTTTTT.

This chain joins TRBV5-1 and TRBJ2-7; a weak D match, TRBD2 (6 bases). CDR3 length: 14 amino acids. Trimming left V 0 bases short and J 3 bases short, with 10 bases between. Germline V gene lookup returns CDR1 SGHRS and CDR2 YFSETQ. The CDR3 region has the DNA TGCGCCAGCAGCTTGGAACTGGACTACTACGAGCAGTACTTC. Translating it yields CASSLELDYYEQYF. Looking up the rest from reference TRBV5-1 and TRBJ2-7 gives the full variable domain: KAGVTQTPRYLIKTRGQQVTLSCSPISGHRSVSWYQQTPGQGLQFLFEYFSETQRNKGNFPGRFSGRQFSNSRSEMNVSTLELGDSALYLCASSLELDYYEQYFGPGTRLTVT.